The 27 T cell receptor beta chains given below trace back to one sample, sequenced in a study of T cells in Graves' hyperthyroidism and ophthalmopathy. RNA transcripts provided the source from which TCR beta CDR3 regions were amplified. An initial round of RT-PCR targeting the TCR CDR3 relied on the HTBI primer set. TCRdb reprocessed the multiplex PCR reads with MiXCR, giving one entry per CDR3 protein. Among 300,000 or so distinct CDR3 sequences listed, about 21% were seen once. Sequenced: blood. These receptors originate from a woman aged 45-65 years with Graves' hyperthyroidism.

This clonotype was seen ten or more times. The rearrangement joins TRBV5-6 to TRBJ2-7, with 9 bases aligning to TRBD2. V was clipped by 4 bases and J by 0 bases; unmatched bases: 17. The CDR3 loop spans 19 amino acids. Germline V gene data show CDR1 as SGHDT and CDR2 as YYEEEE. The CDR3 DNA sequence: TGTGCCAGCAGCGGCTCTCTAGCGGGGACTGGGGGAAGCTCCTACGAGCAGTACTTC. Residues: CASSGSLAGTGGSSYEQYF.

The chain recombines TRBV11-2 with TRBJ1-5; no firm D call. This CDR3 contains 14 residues. V lost 0 bases to trimming and J lost 7 bases, with 10 bases between them. Germline-derived CDR1 and CDR2 are SGHAT and FQNNGV. The chain's CDR3 is CASSLDRWGQPQHF. In DNA form, the CDR3 reads TGTGCCAGCAGCTTAGATCGATGGGGACAGCCCCAGCATTTT.

The V and J genes are TRBV5-1 and TRBJ2-2, with D perhaps matching TRBD1 or TRBD2 (5 bases each). Germline loops: CDR1 SGHRS, CDR2 YFSETQ. The CDR3 has 19 amino acids. The V gene lost 1 base and the J gene lost 5 bases, with 24 bases spanning the gap. CDR3 in DNA: TGCGCCAGCAGCTTGAATATCAGGGAGAATGTGAAAGATACCGGGGAGCTGTTTTTT. Translated, it gives CASSLNIRENVKDTGELFF.

This clonotype was recorded many times. The chain combines TRBV5-1 with TRBJ1-1; no firm D call. Trimming cost V 4 bases and J 3 bases, with 7 bases left between them. Germline CDR1 is SGHRS and CDR2 is YFSETQ. This CDR3 has 12 residues. The CDR3 nucleotides read TGCGCCAGCAGCCCAGGAGACACTGAAGCTTTCTTT. Translation: CASSPGDTEAFF.

The rearrangement joins TRBV2 to TRBJ2-7, with 8 positions matching TRBD1. In germline, CDR1 is SNHLY, CDR2 FYNNEI. V was clipped by 7 bases and J by 0 bases; unmatched bases: 8. CDR3 length: 15 amino acids. CDR3 sequence reads: CASKPRQGPSYEQYF. The CDR3 nucleotides are TGTGCCAGCAAGCCTAGACAGGGGCCCTCCTACGAGCAGTACTTC. Full variable domain (outside the CDR3, taken from reference TRBV2 and TRBJ2-7): EPEVTQTPSHQVTQMGQEVILRCVPISNHLYFYWYRQILGQKVEFLVSFYNNEISEKSEIFDDQFSVERPDGSNFTLKIRSTKLEDSAMYFCASKPRQGPSYEQYFGPGTRLTVT.

This clonotype has ten or more counts. This chain connects TRBV2 to TRBJ2-2; a weak D match, TRBD2 (6 bases). CDR1 is SNHLY and CDR2 is FYNNEI in the germline V gene. This CDR3 has 15 residues. V was trimmed by 6 bases and J by 3 bases, leaving 14 bases between them. The CDR3 region is CASSLGGGYTGELFF. CDR3 coding DNA: TGTGCCAGCAGCCTCGGGGGAGGTTACACCGGGGAGCTGTTTTTT.

The sample holds a few counts of this clonotype. The chain joins TRBV9 to TRBJ1-5, with D possibly matching TRBD1 (5 bases). The CDR3 has 15 residues. V lost 1 base, J lost 9 bases, and 17 bases lay in between. Germline lookup yields CDR1 SGDLS and CDR2 YYNGEE. This CDR3 reads CASSVRGDTQGPQHF. CDR3 nucleotide sequence: TGTGCCAGCAGCGTAAGGGGAGACACACAAGGGCCCCAGCATTTT.

This clonotype has a count of ten or more. The DNA of the CDR3 is TGTGCCAGCAGCTCACTGCGGACAAGCACAGATACGCAGTATTTT. It specifies CASSSLRTSTDTQYF. This chain joins TRBV7-9 and TRBJ2-3; weak D call: TRBD1 (5 bases). The CDR3 extends over 15 amino acids. V shed 4 bases and J shed 0 bases, with 11 bases lying between them. Germline V lookup: CDR1 SEHNR, CDR2 FQNEAQ (reference sequence).

This clonotype was detected ten times or more. V is TRBV5-1 and J is TRBJ1-1; D may be TRBD1 (5 bases). The CDR3 has 16 residues. Germline-derived CDR1 and CDR2 are SGHRS and YFSETQ. V was cut by 1 base and J by 0 bases, with 13 bases left in between. CDR3 protein: CASSLLRGSLNTEAFF. CDR3 bases: TGCGCCAGCAGCTTGTTACGGGGCAGTTTGAACACTGAAGCTTTCTTT.

This clonotype was counted between two and nine times. This chain connects TRBV20-1 to TRBJ2-7; D tentatively reads TRBD1 or TRBD2 (6 bases each). Germline-derived CDR1 and CDR2 are DFQATT and SNEGSKA (reference sequence). V gave up 6 bases and J gave up 5 bases, with 17 bases separating them. This CDR3 spans 13 amino acids. The CDR3 region is CSAREGGRNEQYF. In DNA form, the CDR3 reads TGCAGTGCCAGGGAAGGGGGGAGAAACGAGCAGTACTTC.

This clonotype occurred many times. The V call is TRBV7-9, the J call TRBJ1-1; 7 bases map to TRBD1. Germline CDR1 and CDR2: SEHNR and FQNEAQ (reference sequence). V lost 5 bases, J lost 8 bases, and 8 bases stayed unmatched. CDR3 size: 13 residues. CDR3 sequence: CASSPGTETEAFF. The CDR3, as DNA: TGTGCCAGCAGCCCTGGGACAGAAACCGAAGCTTTCTTT.

This chain joins TRBV2 and TRBJ2-2, with D perhaps matching TRBD1 or TRBD2 (6 bases each). The germline V gene has CDR1 SNHLY and CDR2 FYNNEI. The CDR3 spans 14 residues. Between the trimmed V and J ends, which lost 4 bases and 7 bases, there was a span of 13 bases. The CDR3 DNA reads as TGTGCCAGCAGTGTACGGGGGCAAGTCGGGGAGCTGTTTTTT. Translation gives CASSVRGQVGELFF.

This clonotype was recorded at least ten times. The chain has TRBV19 and TRBJ2-7, with D perhaps assigned TRBD1 or TRBD2 (5 bases each). Germline V CDR1 and CDR2: LNHDA, SQIVND (reference sequence). This CDR3 comprises 16 residues. The V end was cut by 5 bases, the J end by 3 bases, with 20 bases between. In DNA form, the CDR3 reads TGTGCCAGTAGTCCAGAGACCGGACAACTAGTCTACGAGCAGTACTTC. It is translated as CASSPETGQLVYEQYF.

About this clonotype: One end of the junction varies from germline; a read error may be responsible. The chain employs TRBV5-1 and TRBJ2-1; the match to TRBD2 covers 10 bases. The germline CDR1 and CDR2 sequences are SGHRS and YFSETQ. The length of the CDR3 is 15 residues. This CDR3 is CASSSGTSAYNEQSF. CDR3 DNA sequence: TGCGCCAGCAGCTCCGGGACTAGCGCATACAATGAGCAGTCCTTC.

This clonotype was found many times. CDR3 bases: TGTGCCAGCAGCCCCCGGACAGGGCGGGATACGCAGTATTTT. The encoded protein is CASSPRTGRDTQYF. The chain recombines TRBV3-1 with TRBJ2-3; 8 bases agree with TRBD1. CDR1 is LGHDT, CDR2 YNNKEL, per germline (reference sequence). This CDR3 region has 14 residues. With V trimmed by 4 bases and J by 6 bases, 6 bases remained unmatched.

The chain has TRBV18 and TRBJ2-1; 7 nucleotides match TRBD2. J gave up 4 bases and V 1 base, and 1 base lay outside the gene matches. Germline CDR1 and CDR2: KGHSH and LQKENI. CDR3 length: 14 amino acids. CDR3 coding DNA: TGTGCCAGCTCACCACGGGAGGGGTACAATGAGCAGTTCTTC. It yields the protein CASSPREGYNEQFF. The full variable domain, its missing parts supplied by reference TRBV18 and TRBJ2-1, is NAGVMQNPRHLVRRRGQEARLRCSPMKGHSHVYWYRQLPEEGLKFMVYLQKENIIDESGMPKERFSAEFPKEGPSILRIQQVVRGDSAAYFCASSPREGYNEQFFGPGTRLTVL.

This clonotype was seen many times. This chain links TRBV20-1 with TRBJ2-7; D perhaps matches TRBD2 (7 bases). This CDR3 spans 14 amino acids. V lost 2 bases to trimming and J lost 2 bases, with 13 bases between them. In germline, CDR1 is DFQATT, CDR2 SNEGSKA (reference sequence). CDR3 bases: TGCAGTGCTAGATCCCTAGGGGGGGCCTACGAGCAGTACTTC. It translates to CSARSLGGAYEQYF.

This sequence joins TRBV19 and TRBJ2-5, with 8 bases lining up with TRBD1. V lost 8 bases, J lost 4 bases, and 6 bases stayed unmatched. This CDR3 is 13 amino acids long. Germline assignment: CDR1 LNHDA and CDR2 SQIVND (reference sequence). The CDR3 loop is CASVSQGGETQYF. CDR3 DNA: TGTGCCAGTGTCTCACAGGGGGGAGAGACCCAGTACTTC.

Points on this clonotype: A much larger clone lies one base from this, so it may be a read error. V usage is TRBV28 and J usage is TRBJ2-3; 7 nucleotides match TRBD1. Germline CDR1 MDHEN, CDR2 SYDVKM. The CDR3 is 15 amino acids. The CDR3 coding sequence is TGTGTCAGCAGTCCTACCCCGGACAGGCCAGATACGCAGTATTTT. As protein: CVSSPTPDRPDTQYF.

A few counts support this clonotype. V and J are TRBV6-5 and TRBJ1-1; 10 bases align to TRBD1. Trimming removed 0 bases from V and 2 bases from J; junction bases left unmatched: 6. Germline CDR1 MNHEY, CDR2 SVGAGI. The CDR3 length is 17 residues. The CDR3 region is CASSYSWTGGYNTEAFF. The CDR3, as DNA: TGTGCCAGCAGTTACTCTTGGACAGGGGGATACAACACTGAAGCTTTCTTT.

This clonotype showed up just a few times. V usage is TRBV15 and J usage is TRBJ1-6; D is unclear. The CDR3 consists of 15 residues. Germline-derived CDR1 and CDR2 are LNHNV and YYDKDF (reference sequence). With 0 bases removed from V and 9 bases from J, the gap between germline ends came to 12 bases. The CDR3 region has the DNA TGTGCCACCAGCAGAGATCCAAAAGGGAGTTCACCCCTCCACTTT. It is translated as CATSRDPKGSSPLHF.

DNA of the CDR3: TGTGCCAGCAGCTTAGCCCCAGCGGGGGGACCCCCCAGCACAGATACGCAGTATTTT. Translating gives CASSLAPAGGPPSTDTQYF. This chain links TRBV7-9 with TRBJ2-3, with TRBD2 matching over 9 bases. The junction had 10 bases not matched to a gene; V was cut back by 0 bases and J by 0 bases. The CDR3 loop spans 19 amino acids. Germline values: CDR1 SEHNR, CDR2 FQNEAQ (reference sequence).

The genes are TRBV4-1 and TRBJ1-1, with D possibly TRBD1 on 5 matching bases. With 5 bases removed from V and 2 bases from J, the gap between germline ends came to 18 bases. Germline CDR1 and CDR2: MGHRA and YSYEKL. CDR3 length equals 16 residues. CDR3 protein: CASSGGSGHRNTEAFF. CDR3 sequence (DNA): TGCGCCAGCAGCGGGGGTTCAGGACACCGAAACACTGAAGCTTTCTTT.

Many counts were recorded for this clonotype. This chain joins TRBV12-3 or TRBV12-4 and TRBJ2-4; TRBD1 matches at 7 bases. V was pared by 7 bases and J by 0 bases, with 6 bases of the junction left unmatched. This CDR3 has 15 residues. The CDR3 DNA sequence: TGTGCCAGCACAACAGGGGCGCTAGCCAAAAACATTCAGTACTTC. Its protein is CASTTGALAKNIQYF.

This clonotype has just a few counts. The chain couples TRBV10-3 to TRBJ1-5, with 7 bases lining up with TRBD1. V was pared by 3 bases and J by 5 bases, with 7 bases of the junction left unmatched. This CDR3 region has 15 residues. Germline loops: CDR1 ENHRY, CDR2 SYGVKD. The CDR3 spells CAISDVKGQHQPQHF. Here the CDR3 DNA reads TGTGCCATCAGTGATGTTAAGGGACAGCATCAGCCCCAGCATTTT.

This clonotype has at least ten counts. V and J are TRBV28 and TRBJ2-1; 7 bases agree with TRBD2. Per the germline V gene, CDR1 is MDHEN and CDR2 is SYDVKM. This CDR3 region has 16 residues. V was clipped by 5 bases and J by 2 bases; unmatched bases: 9. The CDR3 DNA reads TGTGCCAGCAGTCCAAAACCTAGCGGACCCTACAATGAGCAGTTCTTC. Its translation: CASSPKPSGPYNEQFF.

This rearrangement joins TRBV6-1 to TRBJ2-1; D might be TRBD1 (6 bases). The CDR3 is 15 residues long. Germline V gene data show CDR1 as MNHNS and CDR2 as SASEGT. V lost 6 bases and J 4 bases, leaving 16 bases between the germline ends. The CDR3 region is CASSIPGTSYNEQFF. For the CDR3, the DNA is TGTGCCAGCAGCATACCTGGGACATCTTACAATGAGCAGTTCTTC.